These T cell receptor beta chains were read from a single sample in a study of cytomegalovirus exposure and HLA in healthy donors. Sequencing was performed with immunoSEQ multiplex PCR; in TCRdb, only in-frame clones are kept and a portion is missing. The top ten hold around 2.1% of the sample, which has under 200,000 clones, 80% to 85% seen once. Material for sequencing was PBMCs. These receptors were obtained from a woman aged 18-30 years in good health and CMV-seropositive. CDR3s include the opening cysteine and the closing phenylalanine or tryptophan. D genes are given only for firm matches. A clone size is listed for some rows: how often the clone was seen (once, few, many), or a class if it is expanded.

j_call clone_size v_call d_call cdr3_aa cdr3_nt
TRBJ2-1 NA TRBV4-2 NA CASSSLADQADEQFF TGTGCCAGCAGCTCATTAGCGGACCAGGCCGATGAGCAGTTCTTC
TRBJ2-2 once TRBV4-1 NA CASSKGPSRSAGELFF TGCGCCAGCAGCAAAGGCCCTTCGAGGAGCGCCGGGGAGCTGTTTTTT
TRBJ1-1 NA TRBV2 NA CASSVARGWTEAFF TGTGCCAGCAGTGTGGCCAGGGGTTGGACTGAAGCTTTCTTT
TRBJ2-2 NA TRBV7-3 NA CASSLISGVGELFF TGTGCCAGCAGTTTAATCTCAGGCGTAGGGGAGCTGTTTTTT
TRBJ1-2 NA TRBV19 NA CASSIDRVSGYTF TGTGCCAGTAGTATAGACAGGGTTTCTGGCTACACCTTC
TRBJ2-2 NA TRBV6-5 NA CASSYSGQELFF TGTGCCAGCAGTTACTCGGGACAGGAGCTGTTTTTT
TRBJ2-3 NA TRBV11-3 NA CASSTWGSGTDTQYF TGTGCCAGCAGCACCTGGGGTAGCGGCACAGATACGCAGTATTTT
TRBJ2-5 few TRBV28 NA CASAGGRETQYF TGTGCCAGCGCCGGTGGGCGAGAGACCCAGTACTTC
TRBJ1-5 NA TRBV6-5 NA CASSEVRGNQPQHF TGTGCCAGCAGTGAAGTCAGGGGAAATCAGCCCCAGCATTTT
TRBJ1-6 NA TRBV5-4 NA CASRKQGGSYNSPLHF TGTGCCAGCAGAAAACAGGGTGGCTCCTATAATTCACCCCTCCACTTT
TRBJ1-2 once TRBV5-3 TRBD1 CARSRLITFDREYGYTF TGTGCCAGAAGCCGTCTCATCACCTTCGACAGGGAATATGGCTACACCTTC
TRBJ2-7 NA TRBV6-5 NA CASSYSGGASYEQYF TGTGCCAGCAGTTACTCGGGGGGGGCCTCCTACGAGCAGTACTTC
TRBJ2-3 NA TRBV7-9 TRBD2 CATLSAGDTDTQYF TGTGCCACCCTCTCGGCGGGGGACACAGATACGCAGTATTTT
TRBJ2-5 NA TRBV9 TRBD1 CASSVGQGAWETQYF TGTGCCAGCAGCGTAGGCCAGGGGGCCTGGGAGACCCAGTACTTC
TRBJ2-1 NA TRBV11-3 NA CASSTGGRINEQFF TGTGCCAGCTCAACCGGGGGGCGGATCAATGAGCAGTTCTTC
TRBJ1-4 NA TRBV5-1 NA CASSFGAGREKLFF TGCGCCAGCAGCTTCGGGGCAGGGAGGGAAAAACTGTTTTTT
TRBJ1-4 once TRBV25-1 NA CASSERGATNEKLFF TGTGCCAGCAGTGAACGGGGTGCAACTAATGAAAAACTGTTTTTT
TRBJ2-7 NA TRBV4-1 TRBD1 CASSQSDRGIYSYEQYF TGCGCCAGCAGCCAAAGTGACAGGGGGATCTACTCCTACGAGCAGTACTTC
TRBJ2-2 NA TRBV6-1 TRBD2 CASSEMGLATGELFF TGTGCCAGCAGTGAAATGGGACTAGCAACCGGGGAGCTGTTTTTT
TRBJ1-1 NA TRBV5-1 TRBD1 CASSSYPQTGEETEAFF TGCGCCAGCAGCTCGTATCCCCAGACAGGGGAGGAAACTGAAGCTTTCTTT
TRBJ1-2 NA TRBV6-5 NA CASSYSKTGSYGYTF TGTGCCAGCAGTTACTCTAAAACAGGCTCCTATGGCTACACCTTC
TRBJ1-2 few TRBV4-1 NA CASGQPANYGYTF TGCGCCAGCGGGCAGCCGGCTAACTATGGCTACACCTTC
TRBJ2-2 once TRBV7-9 NA CASSLGGRPGELFF TGTGCCAGCAGCTTGGGAGGCCGCCCCGGGGAGCTGTTTTTT
TRBJ1-2 NA TRBV7-6 NA CASKRGMGIDGYTF TGTGCCAGCAAACGGGGTATGGGAATTGATGGCTACACCTTC
TRBJ2-5 NA TRBV14 TRBD2 CASSQPGLAGQQTQYF TGTGCCAGCAGCCAACCGGGACTAGCGGGGCAACAGACCCAGTACTTC
TRBJ1-4 NA TRBV5-4 NA CASSLGSPNEKLFF TGTGCCAGCAGCTTGGGGAGTCCTAATGAAAAACTGTTTTTT
TRBJ2-5 NA TRBV10-3 TRBD1 CAISVTGTGEETQYF TGTGCCATCAGCGTAACCGGGACAGGGGAAGAGACCCAGTACTTC
TRBJ1-2 NA TRBV5-6 TRBD1 CASSFPKTLGQGSYGYTF TGTGCCAGCAGCTTTCCAAAAACTTTGGGACAGGGGAGCTATGGCTACACCTTC
TRBJ1-4 NA TRBV11-2 TRBD1 CASSPSTGVVFEKLFF TGTGCCAGCAGCCCTTCAACAGGGGTTGTTTTTGAAAAACTGTTTTTT
TRBJ1-1 once TRBV5-1 NA CASSIQADPDTEAFF TGCGCCAGCAGCATTCAGGCAGACCCAGACACTGAAGCTTTCTTT
TRBJ2-1 few TRBV18 TRBD2 CASSPPQGYRGGDEQFF TGTGCCAGCTCACCACCCCAGGGTTATCGGGGGGGGGATGAGCAGTTCTTC
TRBJ2-7 NA TRBV2 NA CAGGTGNTYEQYF TGTGCCGGGGGCACAGGGAACACCTACGAGCAGTACTTC
TRBJ1-3 once TRBV5-1 TRBD1 CASSSQGASGNTIYF TGCGCCAGCAGCTCCCAGGGGGCCTCTGGAAACACCATATATTTT
TRBJ2-7 few TRBV7-6 NA CASSATVSYEQYF TGTGCCAGCAGCGCGACAGTGTCCTACGAGCAGTACTTC